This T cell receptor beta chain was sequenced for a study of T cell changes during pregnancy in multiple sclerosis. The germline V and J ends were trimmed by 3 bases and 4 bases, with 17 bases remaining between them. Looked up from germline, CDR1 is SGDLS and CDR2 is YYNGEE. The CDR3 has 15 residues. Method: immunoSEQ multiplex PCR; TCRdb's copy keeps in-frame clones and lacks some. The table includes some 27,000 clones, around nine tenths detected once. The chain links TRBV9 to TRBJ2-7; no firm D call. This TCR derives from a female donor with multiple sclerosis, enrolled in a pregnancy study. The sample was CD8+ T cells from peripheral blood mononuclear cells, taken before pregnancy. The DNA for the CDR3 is TGTGCCAGCAGCGCAACCCCCGAGGTGTCTTACGAGCAGTACTTC. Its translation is CASSATPEVSYEQYF. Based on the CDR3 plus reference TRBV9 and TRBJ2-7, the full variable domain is DSGVTQTPKHLITATGQRVTLRCSPRSGDLSVYWYQQSLDQGLQFLIQYYNGEERAKGNILERFSAQQFPDLHSELNLSSLELGDSALYFCASSATPEVSYEQYFGPGTRLTVT.